This TCR beta chain was recovered during a study of cytomegalovirus exposure and HLA in healthy donors listed by TCRdb under 2017. With regard to the full study: According to an earlier analysis of several hundred of the donors, some 170 million T cells yielded some 110 million unique TCR beta sequences and roughly 280 Gb of sequence data. HLA typing covered class I and class II loci at four-digit resolution. To decide whether each TCR beta V gene segment behaved as functional or pseudogenic, an earlier analysis of some 580 of the donors relied on high-throughput TCR beta sequencing. The study used immunosequencing to profile the T cell repertoires of approximately 650 subjects and linked those repertoires to cytomegalovirus serostatus. A later analysis re-analyzed previously published TCR beta repertoires from 666 donors and added high-resolution HLA genotyping to study TCR occurrence patterns. Donor age, sex, ethnicity and CMV serostatus were collected together with the repertoire data. Roughly 290 gigabases of sequencing data and roughly 81 million unique TCR sequences made up an early release that covered several hundred HLA-typed donors. Among the roughly 380 genotyped donors, about 85% belonged to the genetic ancestry cluster associated with self-reported Caucasian donors. The study was designed to test whether signatures of past pathogen exposure could be identified by cataloging public T cell receptors. Among some 410 genotyped donors of the cohort, an average of about 220,000 unique TCR beta nucleotide sequences was sequenced per donor, of which about 20% were non-productive. Because of strong linkage in the cohort, 4 to 6 DR-DQ haplotypes were treated as single units for association and clustering. Every repertoire in the discovery cohort had been generated on one and the same sequencing platform. Rather than using new phenotypic data, the later analysis identified candidate immune exposures from TCR beta sequences and from how often those sequences occurred across donors. Genome-wide SNP genotypes for about 55% of the roughly 670 donors were used in a later genetic analysis, which treated that subset as a discovery cohort. Typing coverage varied by locus: about 620-630 donors for A, B, C, DRB1 and DQB1; roughly 500 for DQA1; approximately 570 for DPA1; approximately 490 for DPB1. In addition to the first cohort of 650 to 750 subjects, a separate validation cohort of over 90 different subjects was used. High-throughput TCR immunosequencing, statistical association of individual TCRs with disease status, and machine learning were combined to predict cytomegalovirus infection status. Overall results and qualifications from the work: In both the original and validation cohorts, the classifier was reported to diagnose cytomegalovirus status with high specificity and sensitivity. When HLA alleles, especially DR and DQ, strongly co-occurred, attributing TCR associations to individual alleles was difficult. Most TCR sequences were observed very rarely across donors, whereas some public TCRs were present in many individuals. Some IMGT-functional V segments, including TRBV6-2 and TRBV6-3, could not be distinguished by the 87-base-pair reads and were therefore excluded. Correlated functional status among segregating V segments might reflect linkage disequilibrium, but an unknown experimental factor could not be ruled out. Most CMV-associated TCR beta chains appeared to be HLA-restricted in a later analysis, and the HLA associations seemed to be driven largely by CMV exposure. A few of the identified cytomegalovirus-associated TCR beta chains were confirmed in vitro to be specific for cytomegalovirus antigens. In a later genetic analysis, fewer N-insertions in productive TCRs were reported among donors in an Asian-associated ancestry cluster than the roughly 710-donor mean. In a later analysis, several top co-occurrence clusters were reported to appear linked to parvovirus B19, influenza, CMV and Epstein-Barr virus. Because HLA typing was missing for some donors at each locus, association tests included only the typed subset. A total of around 150 TCR beta chains were listed by the study as associated with cytomegalovirus. In an earlier analysis of over 550 of the donors, most TCR beta V segments were observed in productive rearrangements about 87% or about 30% of the time, broadly matching IMGT annotations. Sequencing depth was assumed to be roughly uniform across donors in the presence/absence analyses, though that assumption may not hold. It was suggested by the authors that the approach could potentially be generalized to other disease states and immunological phenotypes. A group of highly shared sequence variants was considered likely to be a technical artifact of the sequencing pipeline. About 17 rarely observed V segments, including chromosome 9 orphons, were excluded from the earlier analysis of a few hundred of the donors because counts were too low. A further reported finding was that TCR beta sequences accurately predicted the HLA-A and HLA-B alleles for most subjects in the first cohort. In this cohort, only TCR beta chains were sequenced, and detectable features were limited by the absence of alpha or paired-chain data. In a later analysis, the rate of TCR association differed among HLA loci, with DRB1 alleles having the most associated TCRs and HLA-C alleles having the fewest. Immune exposure information for the cohort was limited to CMV serostatus. In a later analysis, HLA-associated TCR beta chains showed more clonal expansion and lower generation probabilities than non-associated chains that were equally common. Specific HLA alleles were associated with 15,000 to 20,000 TCR beta sequences at a false discovery rate of 0.05 in a later analysis. An association between a missense DCLRE1C variant and V-gene and J-gene trimming of TCR beta chains was found in a later genetic analysis and replicated in an independent cohort.

This clone has a single count. Its antigen remains unidentified. No much larger clone is present one base from it, and per-base qualities are unavailable. Library construction relied on the immunoSEQ multiplex PCR assay. For the multiplex PCR, a mixture combining 60 forward primers for TCR Vbeta segments and 13 reverse primers for TCR Jbeta segments was used. Amplification of the CDR3 region of rearranged TCR beta genes was performed with a multiplex PCR assay on genomic DNA. The amplified TCR beta libraries were sequenced on the Illumina HiSeq System as 87-base-pair reads. On the authors' methods: In a later analysis, tens of millions of unique TCR beta chains were counted across the roughly 670 repertoires, and roughly 10 million of these chains were shared by at least two donors. A nearest-neighbor algorithm error-corrected the raw reads and collapsed the reads into unique sequences, merging closely related sequences to remove PCR and sequencing errors. V, D and J gene segments were assigned by aligning CDR3 sequences to IMGT reference sequences. For a sequence to be retained, a match of at least six nucleotides to both a V gene segment and a J gene segment was required. Rearrangements were called productive when the CDR3 lacked stop codons and stayed in frame with V and J; all others were non-productive. Following IMGT convention, CDR3 was defined as the stretch from the second conserved V-encoded cysteine to the conserved J-encoded phenylalanine. In an earlier analysis of approximately 590 of the donors, sequences lacking an unambiguous match to a single V gene segment were excluded. An earlier analysis of 500 to 600 of the donors classified V segments as functional when productive rearrangements were above 56.7% and as segregating when the standard deviation between donors was above 5%. A statistical classification framework was developed to diagnose cytomegalovirus status using the catalog of TCR beta chain sequences. In a later analysis, TCR nucleotide sequences were compared against IMGT/GENE-DB human TR gene sequences so that V and J genes could be assigned. In a later analysis, CDR3 sequences and most-parsimonious VDJ recombination scenarios were assigned using the TCRdist pipeline. In a later analysis, each TCR beta chain was defined by its CDR3 amino acid sequence together with its V-gene family, and reads lacking a unique V-gene family were excluded. In a later analysis, approximately 590 highly shared, low-generation-probability nucleotide sequences were removed to address suspected cross-contamination and a sequencing artifact. In a later analysis, a clonal expansion index for each public chain was calculated from normalized within-repertoire ranks of inferred template counts. In a later analysis, generation probabilities were computed with a VDJ recombination model fitted to out-of-frame rearrangements, and the resulting probabilities were checked against IGoR. In a later analysis, TCR-TCR, TCR-HLA and TCR-CMV co-occurrence was scored with hypergeometric tests, and a repertoire-size bias correction was applied to TCR pairs. To estimate false discovery rates, a later analysis permuted the HLA or CMV assignments 20 times. A later analysis grouped co-occurring TCRs with DBSCAN, adding TCRdist sequence similarity when clustering within HLA-allele-positive subsets. For co-occurrence clustering, repertoires with fewer than 30,000 or more than 120,000 public chains were excluded, along with about five repertoires with anomalous nucleotide sharing. TCRdb took over this immuneACCESS table, retaining in-frame rearrangements with V and J assigned. Such tables are incomplete; in checked studies, under half of the missing clones stem from an unresolved V gene, and the remainder is unexplained. V and J calls plus clone size are reproduced from that table; the DNA served to infer D and trimming. A total of 200,000 to 250,000 clones appear in this sample, approximately 81% of them only once. Of the sample, 1.3% falls within the top ten clones.

Counted from cysteine to phenylalanine, this CDR3 has 15 amino acids. Only the CDR3 DNA is retained, 45 bases long and in frame from the first base. CDR1 and CDR2 (SGDLS, YYNGEE) derive from the germline V gene. Trimming accounts for 0 bases at V and 7 bases at J, while the number of junction bases matched to no gene is 6. The cohort comprised fewer than 750 healthy bone marrow donors. Cohort members were all nominally healthy when sampled, although unrecorded immune exposures were likely present. Of the 650 to 750 cohort members, around 280 had positive CMV serostatus and 350 to 400 had negative CMV serostatus, and CMV serostatus was not recorded for the donor. A peripheral blood sample was provided by each donor, and peripheral blood mononuclear cells were used for TCR beta sequencing. The Qiagen DNeasy Blood Extraction Kit was used to extract genomic DNA from the blood cell samples.

The receptor was isolated from a human donor in good health. The chain joins TRBV9 to TRBJ2-3, with 9 bases aligning to TRBD1. Source material: PBMCs. The DNA is as follows: TGTGCCAGCAGCGTAGAGGGACAGGGTATCAATACGCAGTATTTT. The translation is CASSVEGQGINTQYF.